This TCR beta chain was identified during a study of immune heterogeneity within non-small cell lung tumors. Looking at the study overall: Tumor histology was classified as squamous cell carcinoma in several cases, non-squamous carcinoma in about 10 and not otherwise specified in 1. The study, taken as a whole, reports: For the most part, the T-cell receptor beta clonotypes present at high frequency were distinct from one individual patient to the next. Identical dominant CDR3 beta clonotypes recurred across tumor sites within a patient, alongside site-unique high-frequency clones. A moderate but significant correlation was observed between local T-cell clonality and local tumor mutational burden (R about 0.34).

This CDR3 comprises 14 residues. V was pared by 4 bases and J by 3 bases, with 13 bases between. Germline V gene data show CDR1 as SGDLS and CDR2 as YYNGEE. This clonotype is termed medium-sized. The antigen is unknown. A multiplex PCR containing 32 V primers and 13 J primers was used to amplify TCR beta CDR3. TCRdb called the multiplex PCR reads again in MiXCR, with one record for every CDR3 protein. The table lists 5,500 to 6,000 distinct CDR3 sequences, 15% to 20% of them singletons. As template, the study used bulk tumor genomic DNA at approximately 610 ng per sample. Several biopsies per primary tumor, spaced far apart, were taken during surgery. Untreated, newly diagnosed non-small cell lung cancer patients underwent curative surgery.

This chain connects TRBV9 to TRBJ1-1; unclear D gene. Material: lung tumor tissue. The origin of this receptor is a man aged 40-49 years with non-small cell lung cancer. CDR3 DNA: TGTGCCAGCAGCCCAAACACCGGGGACACTGAAGCTTTCTTT. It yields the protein CASSPNTGDTEAFF.